This T cell receptor (beta chain) originates from a study of blood T cell repertoires in COVID-19 (dated by TCRdb to the early 2020s). Background for the entire study: Samples from collaborators originated in the United States, Italy and Spain and spanned both the acute and convalescent phases of COVID-19. The material from the prospective study consisted of cDNA or gDNA derived from T cells, B-cell-depleted T cells, or PBMCs. Subjects who had been exposed to COVID-19, were actively infected with it, or had recovered from it provided the deeply sampled blood TCRbeta repertoires that made up the dataset. The repertoires were released in a freely available public database meant as a resource for research on the immune response to SARS-CoV-2. Samples were obtained from the ongoing ImmuneRACE study (first 160 participants) and from approximately 1,200 subjects provided by 6 global collaborators. A de-identified subject ID, COVID-19 status, age in years and sex were almost always included in the sample metadata. Where available, HLA class I and class II types were obtained from metadata supplied by the sample provider rather than from assay-based typing.

TCRbeta CDR3 regions were amplified from genomic DNA using the immunoSEQ Assay, a bias-controlled multiplex PCR. The original pipeline was this. Within the assay, amplification of reference gene primers was used to estimate how many nucleated cells each sample contained. To quantify the absolute abundance of each unique TCRbeta CDR3 rearrangement, sequence reads were collapsed and filtered. For each sample, productive Simpson clonality was calculated by taking the square root of Simpson's diversity index across productive rearrangements. TCRdb limited this immuneACCESS table to in-frame rearrangements with V and J called. A share of clones is missing; checked studies link under half to unresolved V genes, and the rest is unexplained. Clonal size and the V and J genes are those of that table, whereas D and trimming came from the DNA. This sample is represented by around 69,000 clones; approximately 85% of them were singletons. Approximately 25% of the sample is held by the ten biggest clonotypes.

A distance of 11 bases separates the germline ends of V and J, which lose 6 bases and 2 bases respectively. The germline V gene sets CDR1 to MDHEN and CDR2 to SYDVKM. Including cysteine and phenylalanine, the CDR3 has 15 amino acids. The DNA shown is the 45-base CDR3, in frame from base 1. The collaborating institutions used their own protocols to collect whole blood in K2EDTA tubes. For TCRbeta analysis, collaborators shipped samples in one of three forms: frozen whole blood, isolated PBMCs, or DNA extracted from either of those sample types. Points on this clone: No antigen is known for it. No base quality information exists; no much larger clone differs at one position.

The research as a whole found: The quantity of clinical and demographic metadata differed by source and by participant and was supplied without curation.

The clonotype comes from a man aged 45-65 years with acute or convalescent COVID-19. The chain was built from TRBV28 and TRBJ1-6; too little of a D gene remains to name it. The sequenced sample was peripheral blood. The sequenced DNA is TGTGCCAGCAGAACAGATGAGACCTATAATTCACCCCTCCACTTT. Translation gives CASRTDETYNSPLHF. The full variable domain, completed from the reference TRBV28 and TRBJ1-6 proteins outside the CDR3, reads DVKVTQSSRYLVKRTGEKVFLECVQDMDHENMFWYRQDPGLGLRLIYFSYDVKMKEKGDIPEGYSVSREKKERFSLILESASTNQTSMYLCASRTDETYNSPLHFGNGTRLTVT.